This T cell receptor beta chain was identified during a study of blood T cell repertoires in COVID-19. The overall study: Acute and convalescent COVID-19 samples came from the United States, Italy and Spain.

This CDR3 comprises 11 residues. The V and J ends lost 7 bases and 1 base respectively, with 2 bases between them. Germline CDR1 MDHEN, CDR2 SYDVKM. Sequencing used immunoSEQ multiplex PCR; TCRdb keeps in-frame clones, though not all of them. This sample has 140,000 to 150,000 clones, with 80% to 90% found just once. The chain couples TRBV28 to TRBJ1-3; D ambiguous. The receptor comes from a woman aged 60-75 years with active COVID-19. The sequencing input was peripheral blood. The CDR3 reads CASTSGNTIYF. CDR3 DNA sequence: TGTGCCAGCACTTCTGGAAACACCATATATTTT.